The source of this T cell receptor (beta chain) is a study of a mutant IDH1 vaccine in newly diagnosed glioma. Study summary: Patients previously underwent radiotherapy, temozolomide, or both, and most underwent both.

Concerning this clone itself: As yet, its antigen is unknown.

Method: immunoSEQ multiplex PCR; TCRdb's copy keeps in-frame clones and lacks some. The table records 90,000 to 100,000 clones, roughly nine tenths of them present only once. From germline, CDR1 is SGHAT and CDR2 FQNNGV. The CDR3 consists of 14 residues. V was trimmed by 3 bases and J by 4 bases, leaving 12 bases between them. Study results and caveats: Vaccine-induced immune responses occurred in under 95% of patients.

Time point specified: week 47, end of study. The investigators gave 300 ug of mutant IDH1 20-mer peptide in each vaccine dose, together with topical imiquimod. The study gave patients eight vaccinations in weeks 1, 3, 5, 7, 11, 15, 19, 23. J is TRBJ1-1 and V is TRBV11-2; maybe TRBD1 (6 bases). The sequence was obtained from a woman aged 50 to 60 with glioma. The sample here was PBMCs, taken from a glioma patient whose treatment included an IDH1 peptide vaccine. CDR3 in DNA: TGTGCCAGCAGCTTCAGGGGTGAGAGCACTGAAGCTTTCTTT. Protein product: CASSFRGESTEAFF.